The clone carrying this T cell receptor beta chain has just one count. The data derive from a study of chemoradiotherapy in HPV16-positive cancers. The repertoire was sequenced with immunoSEQ multiplex PCR; TCRdb's copy has only in-frame clones and lacks some. The sample consists of about 33,000 clones, roughly 86% of them appearing once. V was trimmed by 1 base and J by 6 bases, leaving 11 bases between them. Germline V gene sequence: CDR1 SQVTM, CDR2 ANQGSEA. The CDR3 sequence is 13 residues long. The genes are TRBV29-1 and TRBJ2-3; D gene unclear. Sequenced material: blood, taken from a patient who underwent chemoradiotherapy. The TCR originated in a human donor with HPV-associated anogenital cancer. Here the CDR3 reads CSVEGTPEDTQYF. The CDR3, as DNA: TGCAGCGTTGAAGGTACCCCGGAGGATACGCAGTATTTT.